The rows below give T cell receptor beta chains drawn from one sample of a study of blood T cell repertoires in COVID-19. Sequenced by immunoSEQ multiplex PCR; TCRdb stores in-frame clones only, minus some. The top ten clones hold over 10% of a sample with 200,000 to 300,000 clones, more than 75% of them seen once. Specimen: peripheral blood. These receptors all come from a woman aged 55-69 years with active or convalescent COVID-19. Each CDR3 is given with its conserved first and last residue. Each record gives: V gene, J gene, D gene, CDR3 DNA, CDR3 protein. The D gene is left open where the match is weak.

V gene: TRBV6-4; J gene: TRBJ1-1; D gene: NA; CDR3 DNA: TGTGCCAGCAGTTTAGGACAGACCACTGAAGCTTTCTTT; CDR3 protein: CASSLGQTTEAFF
V gene: TRBV7-8; J gene: TRBJ2-7; D gene: NA; CDR3 DNA: TGTGCCAGCAGCCTGTACGAGCCCGAGCAGTACTTC; CDR3 protein: CASSLYEPEQYF
V gene: TRBV5-4; J gene: TRBJ2-5; D gene: TRBD2; CDR3 DNA: TGTGCCAGCAGCTTGAGAGCGGGGGAAGAGACCCAGTACTTC; CDR3 protein: CASSLRAGEETQYF
V gene: TRBV7-8; J gene: TRBJ2-5; D gene: NA; CDR3 DNA: TGTGCCAGCAGTTGGGCCTTGACCCGAGAGACCCAGTACTTC; CDR3 protein: CASSWALTRETQYF
V gene: TRBV4-1; J gene: TRBJ1-5; D gene: TRBD1; CDR3 DNA: TGCGCCAGCAGCCGACAGGGCGGCAATCAGCCCCAGCATTTT; CDR3 protein: CASSRQGGNQPQHF
V gene: TRBV5-1; J gene: TRBJ2-3; D gene: NA; CDR3 DNA: TGCGCCAGCAGCTCGACAGATACAGATACGCAGTATTTT; CDR3 protein: CASSSTDTDTQYF
V gene: TRBV30; J gene: TRBJ1-1; D gene: NA; CDR3 DNA: TGTGCCTGGAGTCGGACAGAAATGAACACTGAAGCTTTCTTT; CDR3 protein: CAWSRTEMNTEAFF
V gene: TRBV6-2/TRBV6-3; J gene: TRBJ1-5; D gene: TRBD1; CDR3 DNA: TGTGCCAGCAGTCGACAGGGAACTCAGCCCCAGCATTTT; CDR3 protein: CASSRQGTQPQHF
V gene: TRBV6-5; J gene: TRBJ2-5; D gene: TRBD2; CDR3 DNA: TGTGCCAGCAGTTACATTAGCGGGGGGGCGCAGACCCAGTACTTC; CDR3 protein: CASSYISGGAQTQYF
V gene: TRBV2; J gene: TRBJ1-2; D gene: TRBD1; CDR3 DNA: TGTGCCAGCACCATGGACAGGGCCGGCGGCTACACCTTC; CDR3 protein: CASTMDRAGGYTF
V gene: TRBV6-6; J gene: TRBJ2-1; D gene: TRBD1; CDR3 DNA: TGTGCCAGCAGTTACTCGACAGGGTACAATGAGCAGTTCTTC; CDR3 protein: CASSYSTGYNEQFF